The rows below give T cell receptor beta chains drawn from one sample of a study of blood T cell repertoires in COVID-19. Method: immunoSEQ multiplex PCR; TCRdb's copy keeps in-frame clones and lacks some. The table shows 140,000 to 150,000 clones, with around nine tenths occurring only once. The sample was PBMCs or T cells enriched from blood (not recorded which). These receptors all come from a woman aged 25 to 39 with acute COVID-19. Each CDR3 is given with its conserved first and last residue. A D gene is named only where the DNA matches it firmly. Expanded clones get a size class; other rows say once, few or many, or leave the size out.

DNA	CDR3	D	size	length	V	J
TGTGCCAGCAGCGTGGGACTAGCGGGAGGGCAAGAGACCCAGTACTTC	CASSVGLAGGQETQYF	TRBD2	NA	16	TRBV9	TRBJ2-5
TGTGCCAGCAGTTTAACCGGGACAGGGGGCTACGAGCAGTACTTC	CASSLTGTGGYEQYF	TRBD1	NA	15	TRBV27	TRBJ2-7
TGTGCCACCAGCAGAGGGGCGGGATCGCCACAAGAGACCCAGTACTTC	CATSRGAGSPQETQYF	NA	NA	16	TRBV15	TRBJ2-5
TGCGCCAGCAGCTTGACAGGGGAGTCCTACAATGAGCAGTTCTTC	CASSLTGESYNEQFF	TRBD1	few	15	TRBV5-1	TRBJ2-1
TGTGCCACCAGTGGCGGACTTTTACATCAAGAGACCCAGTACTTC	CATSGGLLHQETQYF	NA	NA	15	TRBV24-1	TRBJ2-5
TGTGCCTGGAGTGACGGGACAGTCGGAAACACCATATATTTT	CAWSDGTVGNTIYF	TRBD1	NA	14	TRBV30	TRBJ1-3
TGTGCCAGCAGCCACGAAGCGGAGACCCAGTACTTC	CASSHEAETQYF	NA	NA	12	TRBV11-2	TRBJ2-5
TGTGCCAGCAGCCCGAGAGGAGGAAATAGCAATCAGCCCCAGCATTTT	CASSPRGGNSNQPQHF	NA	NA	16	TRBV4-2	TRBJ1-5
TGTGCCAGCAGCCGGACTGGGAATTCTGGCTACACCTTC	CASSRTGNSGYTF	NA	NA	13	TRBV9	TRBJ1-2
TGCGCCAGCAGCTTGGCCGGGGGGGTTAATGAAGCTTTCTTT	CASSLAGGVNEAFF	NA	NA	14	TRBV5-1	TRBJ1-1
TGTGCCAGCAGCCACCCGGAAGGGGGCGATGGCTACACCTTC	CASSHPEGGDGYTF	TRBD1	NA	14	TRBV7-2	TRBJ1-2
TGCAGTGCTAGTTCCCGGGAGAGCGGCAATGAGCAGTTCTTC	CSASSRESGNEQFF	NA	once	14	TRBV20-1	TRBJ2-1
TGTGCCAGCAGTTTTGGGACAGGGGGCGGGGGCACTGAAGCTTTCTTT	CASSFGTGGGGTEAFF	TRBD1	NA	16	TRBV27	TRBJ1-1
TGTGCCTGGGACAGGGAAGCTGACAATGAGCAGTTCTTC	CAWDREADNEQFF	TRBD1	NA	13	TRBV30	TRBJ2-1
TGTGCCAGCAGCAAAACAGGGAACACTGAAGCTTTCTTT	CASSKTGNTEAFF	NA	NA	13	TRBV21-1	TRBJ1-1
TGTGCCAGCAGCTCAACTAGCGGGCACTACAATGAGCAGTTCTTC	CASSSTSGHYNEQFF	TRBD2	NA	15	TRBV3-1/TRBV3-2	TRBJ2-1
TGTGCCAGCAGTTCACCGGGACTAGCCTCCTACAATGAGCAGTTCTTC	CASSSPGLASYNEQFF	TRBD2	NA	16	TRBV6-2/TRBV6-3	TRBJ2-1
TGTGCCAGTAAGGTCACAGGTTCCTATGGCTACACCTTC	CASKVTGSYGYTF	NA	NA	13	TRBV19	TRBJ1-2
TGTGCTAGCAGCTTAGCATGGGCGGGAAATAATGAGCAGTTCTTC	CASSLAWAGNNEQFF	NA	NA	15	TRBV7-7	TRBJ2-1
TGTGCCAGCAGCGTTTCTCGACAGCGGGGCATTGAAGCTTTCTTT	CASSVSRQRGIEAFF	NA	NA	15	TRBV7-2	TRBJ1-1
TGTGCCAGCAGCCAAGGAGGGGCGGGAGTCGGCACCGGGGAGCTGTTTTTT	CASSQGGAGVGTGELFF	TRBD2	NA	17	TRBV3-1/TRBV3-2	TRBJ2-2
TGCGCCAGCAGCGCCCTGGGAGGTTGGTCCACCTTC	CASSALGGWSTF	NA	once	12	TRBV10-1	TRBJ1-2
TGTGCCAGCAGTTACGAGGTTCAGCATTTT	CASSYEVQHF	NA	NA	10	TRBV6-6	TRBJ1-5
TGTGCCAGCAGCGTTGGCCTAGCGGACTACAATGAGCAGTTCTTC	CASSVGLADYNEQFF	TRBD2	NA	15	TRBV9	TRBJ2-1
TGTGCCTGGAGTCGTGGCGGGAGGTACAATGAGCAGTTCTTC	CAWSRGGRYNEQFF	TRBD2	NA	14	TRBV30	TRBJ2-1
TGTGCCAGCAGCTTGACAGGGGAGGGGAATGAGCAGTTCTTC	CASSLTGEGNEQFF	NA	NA	14	TRBV7-3	TRBJ2-1
TGTGCCAGCACCAAGAGTTCACCCCTCCACTTT	CASTKSSPLHF	NA	NA	11	TRBV2	TRBJ1-6
TGTGCCAGCAGCGTAGCACCGGGAGTGGGGCAAGAGACCCAGTACTTC	CASSVAPGVGQETQYF	NA	once	16	TRBV9	TRBJ2-5
TGTGCCAGCACTCAGGGGGCATTAAGCGAGCAGTACTTC	CASTQGALSEQYF	TRBD1	NA	13	TRBV6-5	TRBJ2-7
TGTGCCAGCTCACCACCGGGAAAGGGAGTGTACGAGCAGTACTTC	CASSPPGKGVYEQYF	NA	NA	15	TRBV18	TRBJ2-7
TGTGCCTGGAGTCATCGGACAGGGAGAAAAAACGTTGAAGCTTTCTTT	CAWSHRTGRKNVEAFF	TRBD1	NA	16	TRBV30	TRBJ1-1
TGCAGCGTTGAAGACGGAGGAGGCTATGGCTACACCTTC	CSVEDGGGYGYTF	NA	few	13	TRBV29-1	TRBJ1-2
TGTGCCATCAGTGAGCCTGGACAGTCTTATGGCTACACCTTC	CAISEPGQSYGYTF	NA	few	14	TRBV10-3	TRBJ1-2
TGTGCCAGCAGTTTACGCCCTAGCGGGAGCTCCTACAATGAGCAGTTCTTC	CASSLRPSGSSYNEQFF	TRBD2	NA	17	TRBV27	TRBJ2-1
TGTGCCAGCAGTATATATAGGGGGCAGAGTAATGAAAAACTGTTTTTT	CASSIYRGQSNEKLFF	TRBD1	NA	16	TRBV28	TRBJ1-4
TGTGCCAGCAGTTCCTTCGACCCAGAGGTGTTTGAGCAGTTCTTC	CASSSFDPEVFEQFF	NA	NA	15	TRBV27	TRBJ2-1
TGTGCCAGCAGCCAAGAGAATCCTGCGGGAGTTATGGGTGAGCAGTTCTTC	CASSQENPAGVMGEQFF	TRBD2	NA	17	TRBV3-1/TRBV3-2	TRBJ2-1
TGCGCCAGCAGCCAAGATTCGGGGGTACGGGCGACCTACGAGCAGTACTTC	CASSQDSGVRATYEQYF	NA	NA	17	TRBV4-3	TRBJ2-7
TGTGCCAGCAGCCCTATAGCGGGAGCGAACACCGGGGAGCTGTTTTTT	CASSPIAGANTGELFF	TRBD2	NA	16	TRBV9	TRBJ2-2
TGTGCCAGCCGACAGGGGGAAAGCAATCAGCCCCAGCATTTT	CASRQGESNQPQHF	TRBD1	NA	14	TRBV28	TRBJ1-5
TGTGCCAGCAGCTTGGTGTGGGGGGAAGGAAACACCATATATTTT	CASSLVWGEGNTIYF	NA	NA	15	TRBV7-2	TRBJ1-3
TGTGCCAGCAGCTTACGTGCGGATCCCTCCTACAATGAGCAGTTCTTC	CASSLRADPSYNEQFF	NA	NA	16	TRBV7-3	TRBJ2-1
TGTGCCAGCAGCCCACTAGCGGGAGGGACCTACGAGCAGTACTTC	CASSPLAGGTYEQYF	TRBD2	NA	15	TRBV5-6	TRBJ2-7
TGTGCCAGCAGTGACGATGCAGGGATCTCGCGTACCTTC	CASSDDAGISRTF	NA	few	13	TRBV6-1	TRBJ1-2
TGCAGCGTTGGAGGTGGAGGTTTGCAGTACTTC	CSVGGGGLQYF	NA	NA	11	TRBV29-1	TRBJ2-7
TGTGCCAGCAGCCAGGGGGCAGTGATCGATCAGCCCCAGCATTTT	CASSQGAVIDQPQHF	NA	NA	15	TRBV3-1/TRBV3-2	TRBJ1-5
TGTGCCATCAGTCCGGGGGACACTGAAGCTTTCTTT	CAISPGDTEAFF	NA	NA	12	TRBV10-3	TRBJ1-1